This TCR beta chain appears in the sequencing data of a study of CD8 T cells in Susac syndrome. Whole-study context: When their blood was taken, the Susac syndrome patients had either not yet had any therapy, were taking corticosteroids, or were taking intravenous immunoglobulin alone. Study outcomes and limitations: CD8+ clones in Susac expanded most in TEMRA cells and active patients.

When the RNA was reverse transcribed, random hexamers were used with an input of roughly 0.45 to 1 ug. Multiplex immunoSEQ PCR targeted 54 Vbeta and 13 Jbeta TCR beta segments. TCRdb reprocessed the immunoSEQ multiplex PCR reads via MiXCR and lists one record per CDR3 protein. The top ten hold 0.55% to 0.8% of the sample, which has about 23,000 distinct CDR3 sequences, over 85% seen once. In Susac syndrome patients, recently defined diagnostic criteria for definite or probable disease were met. CDR3 length: 15 amino acids. CDR1 and CDR2 (germline): SGHRS, YFSETQ. V dropped 2 bases and J dropped 6; count of bases not matched to a gene: 7. This clonotype was detected once. Antigen: not known.

The clonotype was recovered from a human donor with Susac syndrome. The chain carries TRBV5-1 and TRBJ2-7, with 11 bases fitting TRBD1. Sample: CD8+ T cells from PBMCs. The CDR3 region has the DNA TGCGCCAGCAGCTTCCGGACAGGGGGCGAGGGCGAGCAGTACTTC. Encoded protein: CASSFRTGGEGEQYF.